This T cell receptor beta chain was observed in a study of low-dose radiotherapy and immunotherapy resistance in tumors. Study overall: Both drugs were delivered intravenously to patients (nivolumab 240 mg every two weeks and ipilimumab 1 mg/kg every six weeks).

Indicated time point: before trial treatment. This clonotype was detected only a few times. The CDR3 is made up of 14 amino acids. CDR1 and CDR2 from the germline V gene are MDHEN and SYDVKM. V gave up 8 bases and J gave up 7 bases; unmatched junction bases: 9. Priming of first-strand cDNA relied on TRAV- and TRBV-specific primers (covering alpha and beta chains). With a V-primer adapter and a constant-region primer, TCRs were amplified for about 20 PCR cycles. TCRdb independently ran MiXCR on the reads; one entry per CDR3 protein. The sample consists of 85,000 to 95,000 distinct CDR3 sequences, 9.4% of them appearing once.

The TCR originated in a male donor with prostate cancer. J is TRBJ2-2 and V is TRBV28; TRBD1 matches 8 bases. The input for sequencing was PBMCs, taken before treatment. CDR3: CASRAGGRNGELFF. DNA of the CDR3: TGTGCCAGCCGGGCAGGGGGCCGGAACGGGGAGCTGTTTTTT.